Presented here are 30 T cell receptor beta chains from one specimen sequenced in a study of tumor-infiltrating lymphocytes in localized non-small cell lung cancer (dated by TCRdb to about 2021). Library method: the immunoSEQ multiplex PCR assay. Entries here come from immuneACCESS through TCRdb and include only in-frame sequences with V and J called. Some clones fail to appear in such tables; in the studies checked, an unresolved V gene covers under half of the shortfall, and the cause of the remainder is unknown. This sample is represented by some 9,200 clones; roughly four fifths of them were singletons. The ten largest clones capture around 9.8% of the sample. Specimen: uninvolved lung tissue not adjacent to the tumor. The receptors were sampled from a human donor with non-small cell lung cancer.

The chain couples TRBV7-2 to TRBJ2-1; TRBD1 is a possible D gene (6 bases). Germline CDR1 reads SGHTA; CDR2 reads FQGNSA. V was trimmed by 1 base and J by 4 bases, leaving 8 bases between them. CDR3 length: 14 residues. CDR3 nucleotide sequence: TGTGCCAGCAGCTTAGAGAGGGGGTACAATGAGCAGTTCTTC. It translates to CASSLERGYNEQFF.

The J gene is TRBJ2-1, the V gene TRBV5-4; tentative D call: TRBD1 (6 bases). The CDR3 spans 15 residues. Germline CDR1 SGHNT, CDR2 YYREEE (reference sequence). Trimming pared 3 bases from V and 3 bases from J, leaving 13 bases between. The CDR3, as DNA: TGTGCCAGCAGCTCCCCCGGCAGGGGCTACAATGAGCAGTTCTTC. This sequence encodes CASSSPGRGYNEQFF. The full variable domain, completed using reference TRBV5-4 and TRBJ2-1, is ETGVTQSPTHLIKTRGQQVTLRCSSQSGHNTVSWYQQALGQGPQFIFQYYREEENGRGNFPPRFSGLQFPNYSSELNVNALELDDSALYLCASSSPGRGYNEQFFGPGTRLTVL.

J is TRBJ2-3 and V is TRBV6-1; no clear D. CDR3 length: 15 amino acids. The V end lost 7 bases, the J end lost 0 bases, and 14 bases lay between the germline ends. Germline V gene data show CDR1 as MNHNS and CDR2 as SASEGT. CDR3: CASIPSGYSTDTQYF. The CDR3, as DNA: TGTGCCAGCATCCCTTCTGGTTATAGCACAGATACGCAGTATTTT.

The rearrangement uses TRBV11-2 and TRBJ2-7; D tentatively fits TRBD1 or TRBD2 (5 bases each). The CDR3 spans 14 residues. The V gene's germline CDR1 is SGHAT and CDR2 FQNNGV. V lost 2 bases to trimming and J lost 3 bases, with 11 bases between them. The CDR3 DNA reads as TGTGCCAGCAGCTTATCCAGGGCGGGCTACGAGCAGTACTTC. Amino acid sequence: CASSLSRAGYEQYF.

The CDR3 sequence: CASSESGKAGELFF. CDR3 DNA: TGTGCCAGCAGTGAAAGCGGGAAGGCCGGGGAGCTGTTTTTT. The V call is TRBV2, the J call TRBJ2-2; 7 nucleotides align to TRBD2. This CDR3 contains 14 residues. Trimming at V came to 2 bases and at J to 6 bases, leaving 3 bases not matched to a gene. Germline V gene sequence: CDR1 SNHLY, CDR2 FYNNEI.

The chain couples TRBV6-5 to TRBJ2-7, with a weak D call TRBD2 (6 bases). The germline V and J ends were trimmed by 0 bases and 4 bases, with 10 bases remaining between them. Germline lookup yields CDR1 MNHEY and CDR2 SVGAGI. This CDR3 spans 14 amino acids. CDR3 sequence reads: CASSYSLRGYEQYF. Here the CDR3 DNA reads TGTGCCAGCAGTTACTCGCTTCGGGGGTACGAGCAGTACTTC.

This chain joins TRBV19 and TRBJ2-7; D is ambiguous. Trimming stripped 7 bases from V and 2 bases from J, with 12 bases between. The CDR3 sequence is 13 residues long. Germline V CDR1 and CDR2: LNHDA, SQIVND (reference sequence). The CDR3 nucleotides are TGTGCCAGTAAACAGAGAGGCACCTACGAGCAGTACTTC. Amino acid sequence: CASKQRGTYEQYF.

In DNA, the CDR3 is TGTGCCAGCAGCTTAGAGACAGGTCCTTCCTACAATGAGCAGTTCTTC. Translating it yields CASSLETGPSYNEQFF. The rearrangement links TRBV7-9 to TRBJ2-1; a weak D match, TRBD1 (6 bases). CDR1 is SEHNR, CDR2 FQNEAQ, per germline (reference sequence). The CDR3 is made up of 16 amino acids. Trimming removed 1 base from V and 1 base from J, with 11 bases in between.

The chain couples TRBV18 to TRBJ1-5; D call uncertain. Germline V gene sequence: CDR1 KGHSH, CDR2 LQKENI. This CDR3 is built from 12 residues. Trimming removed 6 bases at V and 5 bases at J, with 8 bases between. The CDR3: CASSPGYQPQHF. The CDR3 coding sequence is TGTGCCAGCTCCCCTGGGTATCAGCCCCAGCATTTT.

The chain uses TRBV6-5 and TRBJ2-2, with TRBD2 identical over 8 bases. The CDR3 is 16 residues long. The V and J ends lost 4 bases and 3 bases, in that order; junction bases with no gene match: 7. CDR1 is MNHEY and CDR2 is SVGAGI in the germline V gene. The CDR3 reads CASSSGGSGYTGELFF. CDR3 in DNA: TGTGCCAGCAGTTCGGGGGGGAGCGGGTACACCGGGGAGCTGTTTTTT.

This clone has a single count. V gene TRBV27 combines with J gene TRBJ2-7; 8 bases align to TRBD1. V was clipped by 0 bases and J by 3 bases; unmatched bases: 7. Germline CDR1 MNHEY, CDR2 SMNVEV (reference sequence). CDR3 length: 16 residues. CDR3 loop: CASSLSPGQVNYEQYF. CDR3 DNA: TGTGCCAGCAGTTTATCCCCGGGACAGGTAAACTACGAGCAGTACTTC.

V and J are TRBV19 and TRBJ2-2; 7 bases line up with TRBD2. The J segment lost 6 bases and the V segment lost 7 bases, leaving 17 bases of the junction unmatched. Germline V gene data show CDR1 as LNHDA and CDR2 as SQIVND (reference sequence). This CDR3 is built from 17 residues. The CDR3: CASIRRGGLVLAGELFF. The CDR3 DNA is TGTGCCAGTATCCGCCGGGGAGGGCTCGTTCTGGCCGGGGAGCTGTTTTTT.

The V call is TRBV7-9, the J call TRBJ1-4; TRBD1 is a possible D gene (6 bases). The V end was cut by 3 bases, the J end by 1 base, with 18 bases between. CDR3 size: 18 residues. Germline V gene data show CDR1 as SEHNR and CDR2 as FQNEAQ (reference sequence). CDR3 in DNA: TGTGCCAGCAGCTTCCACAGGGTAGGATGGGGAACTAATGAAAAACTGTTTTTT. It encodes CASSFHRVGWGTNEKLFF.

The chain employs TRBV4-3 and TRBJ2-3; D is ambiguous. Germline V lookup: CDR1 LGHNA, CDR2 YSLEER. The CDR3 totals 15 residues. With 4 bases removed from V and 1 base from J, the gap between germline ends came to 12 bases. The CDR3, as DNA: TGCGCCAGCAGCCTCGGACCAGAGCGCACAGATACGCAGTATTTT. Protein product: CASSLGPERTDTQYF.

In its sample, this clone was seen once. CDR3 amino acids: CASRRGQGDYGYTF. As DNA, the CDR3 is TGCGCCAGTAGAAGGGGACAGGGCGACTATGGCTACACCTTC. This chain uses TRBV4-1 with TRBJ1-2, with TRBD1 matching 9 bases. The junction had 8 bases not matched to a gene; V was cut back by 9 bases and J by 3 bases. Germline CDR1 is MGHRA and CDR2 is YSYEKL. The CDR3 totals 14 residues.

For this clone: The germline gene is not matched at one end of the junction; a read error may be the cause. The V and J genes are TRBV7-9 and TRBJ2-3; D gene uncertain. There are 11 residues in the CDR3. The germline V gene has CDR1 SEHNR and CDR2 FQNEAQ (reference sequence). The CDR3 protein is CASTLTDTQYF. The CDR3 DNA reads TGTGCCAGCACCTTAACAGATACGCAGTATTTT. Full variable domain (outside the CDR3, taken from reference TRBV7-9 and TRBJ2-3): DTGVSQNPRHKITKRGQNVTFRCDPISEHNRLYWYRQTLGQGPEFLTYFQNEAQLEKSRLLSDRFSAERPKGSFSTLEIQRTEQGDSAMYLCASTLTDTQYFGPGTRLTVL.

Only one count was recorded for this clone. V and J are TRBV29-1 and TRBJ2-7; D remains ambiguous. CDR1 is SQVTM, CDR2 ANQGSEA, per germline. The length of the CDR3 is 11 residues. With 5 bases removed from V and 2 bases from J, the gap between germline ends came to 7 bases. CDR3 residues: CSVRITYEQYF. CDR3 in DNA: TGCAGCGTTAGGATAACCTACGAGCAGTACTTC.

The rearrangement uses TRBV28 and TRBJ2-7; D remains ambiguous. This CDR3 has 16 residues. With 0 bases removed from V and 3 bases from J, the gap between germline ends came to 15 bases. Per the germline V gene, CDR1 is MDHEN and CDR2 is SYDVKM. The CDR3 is CASSLWLSGDFYEQYF. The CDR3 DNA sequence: TGTGCCAGCAGTTTATGGCTCTCAGGCGATTTCTACGAGCAGTACTTC.

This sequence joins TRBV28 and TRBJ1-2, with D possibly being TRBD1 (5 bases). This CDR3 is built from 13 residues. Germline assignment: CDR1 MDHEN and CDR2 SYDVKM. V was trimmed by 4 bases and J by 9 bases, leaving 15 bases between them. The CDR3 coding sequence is TGTGCCAGCAGTTGGGGGATACCCAATAGCTACACCTTC. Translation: CASSWGIPNSYTF.

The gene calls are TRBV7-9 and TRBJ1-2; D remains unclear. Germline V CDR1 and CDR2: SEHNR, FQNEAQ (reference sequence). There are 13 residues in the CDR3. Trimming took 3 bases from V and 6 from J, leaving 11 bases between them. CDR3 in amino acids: CASSFGVADGYTF. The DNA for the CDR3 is TGTGCCAGCAGCTTTGGGGTAGCAGATGGCTACACCTTC. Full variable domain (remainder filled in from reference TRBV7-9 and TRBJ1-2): DTGVSQNPRHKITKRGQNVTFRCDPISEHNRLYWYRQTLGQGPEFLTYFQNEAQLEKSRLLSDRFSAERPKGSFSTLEIQRTEQGDSAMYLCASSFGVADGYTFGSGTRLTVV.

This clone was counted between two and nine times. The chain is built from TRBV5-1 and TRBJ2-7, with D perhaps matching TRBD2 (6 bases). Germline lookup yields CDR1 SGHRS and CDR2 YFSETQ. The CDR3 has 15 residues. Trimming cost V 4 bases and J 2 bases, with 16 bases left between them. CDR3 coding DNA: TGCGCCAGCAGCGTTTCTTCGCGGGGAACCTACGAGCAGTACTTC. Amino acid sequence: CASSVSSRGTYEQYF.

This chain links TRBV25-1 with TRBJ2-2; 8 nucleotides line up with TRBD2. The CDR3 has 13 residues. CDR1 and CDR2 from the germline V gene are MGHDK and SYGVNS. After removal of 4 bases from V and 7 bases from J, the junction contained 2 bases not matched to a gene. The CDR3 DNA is TGTGCCAGCAGTGTAGGGACTAGCGGGGAGCTGTTTTTT. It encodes CASSVGTSGELFF.

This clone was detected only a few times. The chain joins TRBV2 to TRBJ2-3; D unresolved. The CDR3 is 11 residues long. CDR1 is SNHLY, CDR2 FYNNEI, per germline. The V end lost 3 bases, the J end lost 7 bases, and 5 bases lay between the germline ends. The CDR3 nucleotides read TGTGCCAGCAGTGACTTAAATACGCAGTATTTT. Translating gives CASSDLNTQYF. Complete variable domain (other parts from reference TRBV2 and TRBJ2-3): EPEVTQTPSHQVTQMGQEVILRCVPISNHLYFYWYRQILGQKVEFLVSFYNNEISEKSEIFDDQFSVERPDGSNFTLKIRSTKLEDSAMYFCASSDLNTQYFGPGTRLTVL.

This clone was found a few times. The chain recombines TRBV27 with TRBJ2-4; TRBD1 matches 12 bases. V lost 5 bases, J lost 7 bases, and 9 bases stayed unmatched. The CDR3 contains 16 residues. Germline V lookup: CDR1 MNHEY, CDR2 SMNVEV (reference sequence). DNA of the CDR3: TGTGCCAGCAGTGGGGACAGGGGGCTCGGTGGGAACATTCAGTACTTC. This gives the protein CASSGDRGLGGNIQYF.

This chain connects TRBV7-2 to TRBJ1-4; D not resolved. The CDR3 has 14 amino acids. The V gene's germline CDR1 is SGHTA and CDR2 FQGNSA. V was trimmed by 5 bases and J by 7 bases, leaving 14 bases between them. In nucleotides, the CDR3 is TGTGCCAGCAGCCGTGGGGTGGATAGTGAAAAACTGTTTTTT. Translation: CASSRGVDSEKLFF. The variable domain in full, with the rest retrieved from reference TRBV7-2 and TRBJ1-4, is GAGVSQSPSNKVTEKGKDVELRCDPISGHTALYWYRQSLGQGLEFLIYFQGNSAPDKSGLPSDRFSAERTGGSVSTLTIQRTQQEDSAVYLCASSRGVDSEKLFFGSGTQLSVL.

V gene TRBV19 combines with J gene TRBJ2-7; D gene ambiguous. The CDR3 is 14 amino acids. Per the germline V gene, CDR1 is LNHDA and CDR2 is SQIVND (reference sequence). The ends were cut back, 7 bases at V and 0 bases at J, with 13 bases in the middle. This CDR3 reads CASKVGFSSYEQYF. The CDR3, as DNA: TGTGCCAGTAAGGTGGGATTTAGCTCCTACGAGCAGTACTTC.

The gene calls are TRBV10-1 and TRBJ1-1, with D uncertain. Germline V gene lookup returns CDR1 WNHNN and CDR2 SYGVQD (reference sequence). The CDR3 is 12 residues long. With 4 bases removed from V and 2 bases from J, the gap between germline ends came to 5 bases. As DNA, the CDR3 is TGCGCCAGCAGTGGTGACAACACTGAAGCTTTCTTT. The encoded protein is CASSGDNTEAFF.

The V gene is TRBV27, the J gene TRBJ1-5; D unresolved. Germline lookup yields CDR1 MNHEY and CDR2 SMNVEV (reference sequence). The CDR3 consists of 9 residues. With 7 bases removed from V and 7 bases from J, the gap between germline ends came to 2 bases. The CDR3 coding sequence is TGTGCCAGCACACAGCCCCAGCATTTT. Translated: CASTQPQHF.

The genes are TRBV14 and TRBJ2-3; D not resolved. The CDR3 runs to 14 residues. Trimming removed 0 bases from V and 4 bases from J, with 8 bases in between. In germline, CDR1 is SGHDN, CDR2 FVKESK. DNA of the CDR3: TGTGCCAGCAGCCAAGATTATCAGGCAGATACGCAGTATTTT. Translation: CASSQDYQADTQYF.

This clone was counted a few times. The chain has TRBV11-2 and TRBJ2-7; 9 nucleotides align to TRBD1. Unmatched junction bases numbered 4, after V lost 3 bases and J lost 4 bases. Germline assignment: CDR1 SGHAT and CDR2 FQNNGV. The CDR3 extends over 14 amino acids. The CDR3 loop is CASSFIQGAYEQYF. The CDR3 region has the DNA TGTGCCAGCAGCTTCATACAGGGGGCGTACGAGCAGTACTTC.